Below, 11 T cell receptor beta chains from the same sample are listed, as sequenced in a study of T cell repertoires in cytomegalovirus infection. TCRdb reprocessed the reads with MiXCR, giving one entry per CDR3 protein. Of approximately 500,000 distinct CDR3 sequences in the sample, more than 15% were seen once. Sequencing was done on a sample of CD8+ T cells from PBMCs. All receptors come from a human donor in good health (CMV status not recorded). Some clones in this sample may be carry-over from other donors' samples.

This clonotype was found many times. This rearrangement joins TRBV7-3 to TRBJ2-5, with D uncertain. The CDR3 contains 12 residues. V dropped 5 bases and J dropped 3 bases, with 7 bases sitting between them. Germline CDR1 reads SGHTA; CDR2 reads FQGTGA. The CDR3 nucleotides are TGTGCCAGCAGCCCCGATGAAGAGACCCAGTACTTC. As protein: CASSPDEETQYF.

This clonotype was detected a few times. The V and J genes are TRBV16 and TRBJ1-2, with D possibly TRBD1 on 6 matching bases. Trimming removed 0 bases at V and 7 bases at J, with 15 bases between. CDR3 length: 15 amino acids. Germline V gene data show CDR1 as KGHSY and CDR2 as FQNENV. The CDR3 protein is CASSQSEAGALGYTF. For the CDR3, the DNA is TGTGCCAGCAGCCAATCGGAAGCAGGGGCGCTTGGCTACACCTTC.

The chain employs TRBV7-9 and TRBJ1-5, with D tentatively TRBD1 (5 bases). Germline CDR1 and CDR2: SEHNR and FQNEAQ (reference sequence). This CDR3 contains 13 residues. V was cut by 0 bases and J by 8 bases, with 8 bases left in between. The CDR3 loop is CASSLAGTEPQHF. CDR3 sequence (DNA): TGTGCCAGCAGCTTAGCGGGGACTGAGCCCCAGCATTTT.

This clonotype has at least ten counts. The rearrangement joins TRBV12-5 to TRBJ2-3; no clear D. Germline-derived CDR1 and CDR2 are LGHNT and FRNRAP. Trimming shortened V by 3 bases and J by 0 bases, and 7 bases separated the two germline ends. This CDR3 region has 14 residues. Here the CDR3 DNA reads TGTGCTAGTGGTTTATATGGGAGCACAGATACGCAGTATTTT. It codes for CASGLYGSTDTQYF.

The chain couples TRBV20-1 to TRBJ2-1, with a possible D match to TRBD2 (5 bases). The CDR3 spans 13 residues. CDR1 is DFQATT and CDR2 is SNEGSKA in the germline V gene (reference sequence). V gave up 5 bases and J gave up 8 bases, with 16 bases separating them. CDR3: CSADEGPWHEQFF. The DNA for the CDR3 is TGCAGTGCTGATGAGGGTCCGTGGCATGAGCAGTTCTTC.

This clonotype was observed many times. V is TRBV7-3 and J is TRBJ2-3, with 8 bases lining up with TRBD2. The CDR3 is 13 amino acids. Germline V gene lookup returns CDR1 SGHTA and CDR2 FQGTGA. Unmatched junction bases numbered 3, after V lost 8 bases and J lost 2 bases. The CDR3 is CASAGLATDTQYF. DNA of the CDR3: TGTGCCAGCGCTGGACTAGCCACAGATACGCAGTATTTT.

The chain carries TRBV7-9 and TRBJ1-4; possibly TRBD1 for D (5 bases). V was trimmed by 3 bases and J by 6 bases, leaving 20 bases between them. This CDR3 contains 17 residues. The germline gives CDR1 SEHNR, CDR2 FQNEAQ (reference sequence). The CDR3 DNA sequence: TGTGCCAGCAGCTTGGGGGAACACCTCCTCGTTCATGAAAAACTGTTTTTT. The encoded protein is CASSLGEHLLVHEKLFF.

This clonotype showed up just a few times. The V gene is TRBV5-1, the J gene TRBJ1-1; D perhaps matches TRBD1 (6 bases). V was trimmed by 0 bases and J by 4 bases, leaving 16 bases between them. The germline gives CDR1 SGHRS, CDR2 YFSETQ. The CDR3 spans 16 residues. In DNA, the CDR3 is TGCGCCAGCAGCTTGGCGCTGCGGGACAAATTCACTGAAGCTTTCTTT. This gives the protein CASSLALRDKFTEAFF.

This clonotype was found many times. Since a much larger clone is just one base distant, this may be a read error. The rearrangement joins TRBV7-9 to TRBJ1-5; D gene uncertain. In germline, CDR1 is SEHNR, CDR2 FQNEAQ (reference sequence). The CDR3 has 12 amino acids. Trimming shortened V by 1 base and J by 6 bases, and 4 bases separated the two germline ends. The CDR3 coding sequence is TGTGCCAGCAGCTTAGGGGTTCAGCCCCAGCATTTT. Residues: CASSLGVQPQHF.

As to this clonotype: One base away lies a much larger clone, so this may be a sequencing read error. V and J are TRBV27 and TRBJ1-6; D unresolved. The CDR3 contains 14 residues. Germline lookup yields CDR1 MNHEY and CDR2 SMNVEV (reference sequence). CDR3 residues: CASSLRQLNSPPHF. In nucleotides, the CDR3 is TGTGCCAGCAGTTTGCGTCAGCTAAATTCACCCCCCCACTTT.

This clonotype was detected many times. CDR3 nucleotide sequence: TGTGCCAGCAGTTACGGAGAAAGGGGGAGTACCTACGAGCAGTACTTC. Its protein product is CASSYGERGSTYEQYF. J is TRBJ2-7 and V is TRBV6-2 or TRBV6-3, with TRBD1 as a possible D gene (6 bases). V lost 2 bases to trimming and J lost 2 bases, with 16 bases between them. CDR3 length: 16 amino acids. Germline V gene data show CDR1 as MNHEY and CDR2 as SVGEGT.